This T cell receptor beta chain was obtained from a study of blood T cells in healthy people across ages. A sample-barcoded 5' primer and a J-beta primer mix were used in a second PCR of roughly 7 to 12 cycles. Every individual sample yielded 3 million or more paired-end reads (each containing CDR3). TCRdb processed the 5' RACE reads anew with MiXCR; each CDR3 protein has one entry. The sample has about 1.7 million distinct CDR3 sequences, 25% to 30% seen once; the top ten hold roughly 8%. There were at least 6 micrograms of total RNA extracted from every sample. Trimming pared 2 bases from V and 4 bases from J, leaving 12 bases between. CDR1 is MNHEY and CDR2 is SVGAGI in the germline V gene. This CDR3 comprises 15 residues. Comment on this clonotype: As yet, its antigen is unknown.

Study-level findings and limits: A roughly linear fall in TCR beta diversity per million T cells was seen with increasing age. Unknown donor CMV status possibly confounded expanded clonotype changes.

The origin of this receptor is a woman under 40 in good health. The chain joins TRBV6-5 to TRBJ2-1, with a weak D call TRBD2 (6 bases). Sequenced sample: blood. The CDR3 loop reads CASSYGAGPYNEQFF. The CDR3 DNA sequence: TGTGCCAGCAGTTACGGGGCGGGGCCGTACAATGAGCAGTTCTTC.